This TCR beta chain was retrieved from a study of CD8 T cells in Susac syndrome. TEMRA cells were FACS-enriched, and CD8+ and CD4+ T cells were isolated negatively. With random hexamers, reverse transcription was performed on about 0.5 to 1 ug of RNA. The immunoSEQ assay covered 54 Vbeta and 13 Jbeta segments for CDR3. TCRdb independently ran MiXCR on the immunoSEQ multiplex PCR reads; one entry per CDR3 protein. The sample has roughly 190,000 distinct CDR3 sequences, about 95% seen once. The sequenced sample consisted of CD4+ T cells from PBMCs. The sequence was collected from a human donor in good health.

CDR3 coding DNA: TGTGCCAGCGCCTCGGACAGGCAAGAGACCCAGTACTTC. This gives the protein CASASDRQETQYF. The chain combines TRBV6-5 with TRBJ2-5; 7 bases match TRBD1. The CDR3 covers 13 residues. Losses at the gene ends were 8 bases for V and 2 bases for J; bases not matched to a gene: 5. Germline loops: CDR1 MNHEY, CDR2 SVGAGI.